Listed here are 10 T cell receptor beta chains from one sample, sequenced in a study of cytomegalovirus exposure and HLA in healthy donors. Use of 60 Vbeta and 13 Jbeta primers characterized the PCR. Generated by immunoSEQ multiplex PCR, the TCRdb table keeps only in-frame clones and is missing some. The sample lists roughly 150,000 clones; around 77% were seen once. Sequenced material: PBMCs. These receptor sequences come from a man in his thirties or forties in good health.

CDR3 bases: TGTGCCAGCAGCTTTCGGGGTAACTATGGCTACACCTTC. Its protein product is CASSFRGNYGYTF. This chain uses TRBV7-9 with TRBJ1-2, with D hard to call. This CDR3 is built from 13 residues. Trimming stripped 3 bases from V and 1 base from J, with 6 bases between. CDR1 is SEHNR and CDR2 is FQNEAQ in the germline V gene (reference sequence).

This clone was detected once. The chain has TRBV19 and TRBJ2-5, with D uncertain. Trimming stripped 5 bases from V and 5 bases from J, with 12 bases between. This CDR3 has 13 amino acids. Germline-derived CDR1 and CDR2 are LNHDA and SQIVND (reference sequence). DNA of the CDR3: TGTGCCAGTAGTTCTGAGGATGGGGAGACCCAGTACTTC. Protein sequence: CASSSEDGETQYF.

This clone was detected a few times. The CDR3 DNA reads TGTGCCAGCAGTTCCCGCCGGAGACTGGAGACCCAGTACTTC. As protein: CASSSRRRLETQYF. This chain joins TRBV28 and TRBJ2-5; D uncertain. The CDR3 is made up of 14 amino acids. V gave up 4 bases and J gave up 5 bases, with 14 bases separating them. The germline gives CDR1 MDHEN, CDR2 SYDVKM.

This clone appeared a few times. The V gene is TRBV23-1, the J gene TRBJ2-3; 9 nucleotides match TRBD1. TRBV23-1 is an ORF; its function is uncertain. The CDR3 sequence is 15 residues long. Germline trimming cut 6 bases from V and 4 bases from J; bases unmatched to any gene: 8. Here the CDR3 reads CASRGDREGPDTQYF. DNA of the CDR3: TGCGCCAGCAGGGGGGACAGGGAGGGGCCAGATACGCAGTATTTT.

The V call is TRBV9, the J call TRBJ2-7, with TRBD2 identical over 11 bases. Germline V CDR1 and CDR2: SGDLS, YYNGEE. The CDR3 covers 16 residues. The V and J ends lost 0 bases and 6 bases, in that order; junction bases with no gene match: 8. The CDR3 loop reads CASSVGGLAGGGEQYF. CDR3 nucleotide sequence: TGTGCCAGCAGCGTAGGCGGCCTAGCGGGAGGTGGCGAGCAGTACTTC. Variable domain in full (rest from reference TRBV9 and TRBJ2-7): DSGVTQTPKHLITATGQRVTLRCSPRSGDLSVYWYQQSLDQGLQFLIQYYNGEERAKGNILERFSAQQFPDLHSELNLSSLELGDSALYFCASSVGGLAGGGEQYFGPGTRLTVT.

The CDR3: CASSIGVGLAYEQYF. CDR3 in DNA: TGTGCCAGTAGTATAGGGGTGGGACTAGCTTACGAGCAGTACTTC. The V gene is TRBV19, the J gene TRBJ2-7; 9 bases are a match to TRBD2. V shed 1 base, J shed 4 bases, and the junction held 5 bases outside the gene matches. The CDR3 extends over 15 amino acids. Germline CDR1 and CDR2: LNHDA and SQIVND (reference sequence).

J is TRBJ2-7 and V is TRBV5-1; D is possibly TRBD2 (6 bases). V shed 0 bases and J shed 1 base, with 8 bases lying between them. Germline V gives CDR1 SGHRS, CDR2 YFSETQ. This CDR3 is 14 amino acids long. The DNA for the CDR3 is TGCGCCAGCAGCTTGGCCGGGGGATCCTACGAGCAGTACTTC. This codes for CASSLAGGSYEQYF.

The J gene is TRBJ1-3, the V gene TRBV19, with D unclear. Germline values: CDR1 LNHDA, CDR2 SQIVND (reference sequence). Trimming cost V 10 bases and J 3 bases, with 19 bases left between them. The CDR3 sequence is 15 residues long. CDR3 nucleotide sequence: TGTGCCACCGGAAGAACCGACTCGGGTGGAAACACCATATATTTT. It codes for CATGRTDSGGNTIYF.

The gene calls are TRBV21-1 and TRBJ2-7; the tabulated D call, TRBD2, remains unverified against the DNA. TRBV21-1 is assigned pseudogene status. The CDR3 extends over 15 amino acids. CDR3 residues: CASSKTSGPRDEQYF. The CDR3 DNA reads TGTGCCAGCAGCAAGACTAGCGGGCCGAGGGACGAGCAGTACTTC.

This chain links TRBV7-3 with TRBJ2-1; TRBD1 matches at 12 bases. The CDR3 covers 15 residues. Germline CDR1 and CDR2: SGHTA and FQGTGA. J lost 8 bases, V lost 5 bases, and 7 bases had no gene match. CDR3 region: CASSQGQGASDEQFF. CDR3 bases: TGTGCCAGCAGCCAGGGACAGGGGGCATCTGATGAGCAGTTCTTC.